The 24 T cell receptor beta chains given below trace back to one sample, sequenced in a study of CD8+ T cells in alopecia areata. Treatment specified: oral pan-JAK inhibitor, 5-10 mg twice daily. cDNA prepared by RNA extraction and subsequent reverse transcription served as the template for sequencing. Assay used: immunoSEQ multiplex PCR; TCRdb lists only in-frame clones, some missing. The repertoire holds around 200,000 clones, with roughly three fifths as singletons. This material consisted of CD8+ T cells sorted from blood, taken at week 24, from a patient treated with tofacitinib. These receptors all stem from a human donor with alopecia areata.

This clone was recorded once. J is TRBJ1-1 and V is TRBV19; possible D gene TRBD1, 6 bases. Germline assignment: CDR1 LNHDA and CDR2 SQIVND (reference sequence). Deletions cut 3 bases from V and 0 bases from J, with 8 bases between. The length of the CDR3 is 14 residues. The CDR3 loop is CASSIPGVNTEAFF. The DNA of the CDR3 is TGTGCCAGTAGTATCCCAGGGGTGAACACTGAAGCTTTCTTT.

This clone was counted a single time. The V and J genes are TRBV5-1 and TRBJ2-3, with D possibly being TRBD1 (5 bases). This CDR3 is 15 amino acids long. The V and J ends lost 0 bases and 2 bases respectively, with 10 bases between them. The germline gives CDR1 SGHRS, CDR2 YFSETQ. The CDR3 DNA sequence: TGCGCCAGCAGCTTGGAGGGGAAATACACAGATACGCAGTATTTT. This gives the protein CASSLEGKYTDTQYF.

This clone was counted a few times. The J gene is TRBJ2-7, the V gene TRBV15; D tentatively fits TRBD1 or TRBD2 (6 bases each). The CDR3 has 13 amino acids. V lost 5 bases to trimming and J lost 5 bases, with 13 bases between them. In germline, CDR1 is LNHNV, CDR2 YYDKDF (reference sequence). The CDR3 reads CATSRGGKDEQYF. Written as DNA, the CDR3 is TGTGCCACCAGCCGAGGGGGGAAGGACGAGCAGTACTTC.

This clone has a handful of counts. Different DNA sequences within this sample yield the same CDR3. The V call is TRBV30, the J call TRBJ1-1; D is undetermined. With 3 bases removed from V and 2 bases from J, the gap between germline ends came to 4 bases. The CDR3 runs to 11 residues. Germline V gene data show CDR1 as GTSNPN and CDR2 as SVGIG (reference sequence). CDR3 coding DNA: TGTGCCTGGAGCAGAAACACTGAAGCTTTCTTT. This codes for CAWSRNTEAFF.

In this sample, this clone turned up a few times. In nucleotides, the CDR3 is TGTGCCAGCACCAACGAGCAGTTCTTC. Protein sequence: CASTNEQFF. V usage is TRBV2 and J usage is TRBJ2-1; no clear D gene. V was clipped by 7 bases and J by 10 bases, with 5 bases between them. The CDR3 runs to 9 residues. The germline V gene has CDR1 SNHLY and CDR2 FYNNEI.

In DNA form, the CDR3 reads TGTGCCAGCAGCTTAAGCCCTAGCACAGATACGCAGTATTTT. Protein product: CASSLSPSTDTQYF. The chain carries TRBV11-2 and TRBJ2-3; no clear D. Germline V gene data show CDR1 as SGHAT and CDR2 as FQNNGV. The CDR3 spans 14 residues. Deletions cut 2 bases from V and 0 bases from J, with 6 bases between.

The rearrangement links TRBV27 to TRBJ2-5, with D hard to call. Germline V gene data show CDR1 as MNHEY and CDR2 as SMNVEV (reference sequence). Trimming took off 2 bases at V and 9 bases at J, with 13 bases between the two ends. CDR3 size: 13 residues. The CDR3 protein is CASSLGTSSPQYF. DNA of the CDR3: TGTGCCAGCAGTTTAGGTACCAGTTCTCCCCAGTACTTC.

The J gene is TRBJ1-2, the V gene TRBV13; D is perhaps TRBD1 (5 bases). V shed 0 bases and J shed 6 bases, with 11 bases lying between them. The CDR3 is made up of 14 amino acids. Germline CDR1 PRHDT, CDR2 FYEKMQ (reference sequence). CDR3 amino acids: CASSLGRQINGYTF. In nucleotides, the CDR3 is TGTGCCAGCAGCTTAGGCAGACAGATAAATGGCTACACCTTC.

The chain joins TRBV6-4 to TRBJ2-3; perhaps TRBD2 as D (6 bases). Germline-derived CDR1 and CDR2 are MRHNA and SNTAGT. Trimming removed 3 bases at V and 5 bases at J, with 12 bases between. CDR3 length equals 14 residues. CDR3 bases: TGTGCCAGCAGTGATGGCGGGGCGGTAGATACGCAGTATTTT. This codes for CASSDGGAVDTQYF.

V gene TRBV10-3 combines with J gene TRBJ1-2; TRBD1 aligns across 7 bases. Germline CDR1 reads ENHRY; CDR2 reads SYGVKD. The junction had 11 bases not matched to a gene; V was cut back by 8 bases and J by 8 bases. The length of the CDR3 is 13 residues. The CDR3 DNA reads TGTGCCATCGAGGGACAGTCCTCTGACGGCTACACCTTC. It codes for CAIEGQSSDGYTF.

The chain joins TRBV4-1 to TRBJ1-2; D gene ambiguous. V was cut by 0 bases and J by 4 bases, with 9 bases left in between. In germline, CDR1 is MGHRA, CDR2 YSYEKL. The CDR3 is 14 amino acids. CDR3 in DNA: TGCGCCAGCAGCCAAGATAGTAGTGGCTATGGCTACACCTTC. This gives the protein CASSQDSSGYGYTF.

V and J are TRBV30 and TRBJ2-1, with unresolved D. CDR3 length: 14 amino acids. Per the germline V gene, CDR1 is GTSNPN and CDR2 is SVGIG (reference sequence). Trimming shortened V by 4 bases and J by 3 bases, and 13 bases separated the two germline ends. For the CDR3, the DNA is TGTGCCTGGAAAACTCCGGGTTACTACAATGAGCAGTTCTTC. Translating it yields CAWKTPGYYNEQFF.

The rearrangement links TRBV7-9 to TRBJ2-1, with D uncertain. The germline V gene encodes CDR1 SEHNR and CDR2 FQNEAQ (reference sequence). V was cut by 4 bases and J by 8 bases, with 9 bases left in between. This CDR3 is 12 amino acids long. CDR3 sequence: CASSSLRDEQFF. DNA for the CDR3: TGTGCCAGCAGCTCCCTAAGGGATGAGCAGTTCTTC.

With regard to this clone: Other DNA sequences from this sample encode an identical CDR3 as well. V is TRBV7-9 and J is TRBJ1-5; no definite D call. Per the germline V gene, CDR1 is SEHNR and CDR2 is FQNEAQ (reference sequence). V lost 4 bases, J lost 2 bases, and 3 bases lay in between. CDR3 length: 12 residues. CDR3 amino acids: CASSSGNQPQHF. The CDR3 DNA sequence: TGTGCCAGCAGCTCTGGCAATCAGCCCCAGCATTTT.

This clone has only one observation. The chain is built from TRBV30 and TRBJ1-2, with D unresolved. The germline gives CDR1 GTSNPN, CDR2 SVGIG (reference sequence). CDR3 size: 11 residues. V was cut by 4 bases and J by 7 bases, with 10 bases left in between. CDR3 coding DNA: TGTGCCTGGACTCCTGGATCTGGCTACACCTTC. Protein sequence: CAWTPGSGYTF. The whole variable domain, filled in from reference TRBV30 and TRBJ1-2, reads SQTIHQWPATLVQPVGSPLSLECTVEGTSNPNLYWYRQAAGRGLQLLFYSVGIGQISSEVPQNLSASRPQDRQFILSSKKLLLSDSGFYLCAWTPGSGYTFGSGTRLTVV.

This sequence joins TRBV4-1 and TRBJ2-2, with a tentative D call TRBD2 (5 bases). The V gene's germline CDR1 is MGHRA and CDR2 YSYEKL. The length of the CDR3 is 17 residues. V lost 1 base to trimming and J lost 4 bases, with 16 bases between them. The CDR3 DNA follows: TGCGCCAGCAGCCAAGTGCGGACTCAAGGCTTCACCGGGGAGCTGTTTTTT. Encoded protein: CASSQVRTQGFTGELFF.

The rearrangement joins TRBV25-1 to TRBJ1-4; D gene uncertain. CDR1 is MGHDK, CDR2 SYGVNS, per germline. The CDR3 totals 17 residues. V was cut by 1 base and J by 0 bases, with 12 bases left in between. The CDR3 region is CASSELKGTSTNEKLFF. The CDR3 DNA reads as TGTGCCAGCAGTGAATTGAAGGGAACGTCAACTAATGAAAAACTGTTTTTT.

This chain links TRBV27 with TRBJ2-4; 9 positions match TRBD1. The CDR3 is 14 amino acids. J lost 4 bases, V lost 5 bases, and 3 bases had no gene match. The germline V gene has CDR1 MNHEY and CDR2 SMNVEV (reference sequence). The CDR3 loop is CASSKGQGKNIQYF. The DNA for the CDR3 is TGTGCCAGCAGTAAGGGACAGGGTAAAAACATTCAGTACTTC.

This clone was detected only a few times. The J gene is TRBJ2-7, the V gene TRBV7-9; D is uncertain. CDR1 is SEHNR and CDR2 is FQNEAQ in the germline V gene (reference sequence). The CDR3 covers 11 residues. V was pared by 8 bases and J by 5 bases, with 10 bases between. The DNA for the CDR3 is TGTGCCAGCGCCCTGGACGACGAGCAGTACTTC. Its protein is CASALDDEQYF.

This chain uses TRBV5-1 with TRBJ1-2, with no clear D. The germline CDR1 and CDR2 sequences are SGHRS and YFSETQ. V lost 0 bases to trimming and J lost 7 bases, with 7 bases between them. The CDR3 covers 12 residues. CDR3 residues: CASSLDRGGYTF. CDR3 in DNA: TGCGCCAGCAGCTTGGACCGGGGTGGCTACACCTTC.

The V call is TRBV9, the J call TRBJ1-2; D perhaps matches TRBD1 (6 bases). V was cut by 3 bases and J by 6 bases, with 12 bases left in between. Germline V gene sequence: CDR1 SGDLS, CDR2 YYNGEE. This CDR3 is 13 amino acids long. In DNA, the CDR3 is TGTGCCAGCAGCGAGAGGCGACAGGATGGCTACACCTTC. This codes for CASSERRQDGYTF.

This clone came up a few times. The chain links TRBV27 to TRBJ2-2, with D perhaps assigned TRBD1 or TRBD2 (5 bases each). The V end lost 5 bases, the J end lost 3 bases, and 19 bases lay between the germline ends. The germline V gene has CDR1 MNHEY and CDR2 SMNVEV (reference sequence). The CDR3 is 17 residues long. CDR3 residues: CASSPSRGRVHTGELFF. The CDR3, as DNA: TGTGCCAGCAGTCCAAGCCGGGGCAGGGTACACACCGGGGAGCTGTTTTTT.

The chain combines TRBV5-1 with TRBJ1-1; D is perhaps TRBD1 (6 bases). The germline CDR1 and CDR2 sequences are SGHRS and YFSETQ. This CDR3 contains 15 residues. The V end lost 2 bases, the J end lost 1 base, and 12 bases lay between the germline ends. CDR3 in DNA: TGCGCCAGCAGCTTTACAGGGAATGCGAACACTGAAGCTTTCTTT. Translation gives CASSFTGNANTEAFF.

The genes are TRBV27 and TRBJ1-1; D is unclear. Germline V gives CDR1 MNHEY, CDR2 SMNVEV (reference sequence). This CDR3 has 15 residues. Trimming stripped 0 bases from V and 2 bases from J, with 10 bases between. The CDR3 DNA sequence: TGTGCCAGCAGTTTATCTCCCACCGTTAACACTGAAGCTTTCTTT. Translating gives CASSLSPTVNTEAFF.